A single sample gave rise to the 26 T cell receptor beta chains below, sequenced in a study of blood T cell repertoires in COVID-19. The data were produced by immunoSEQ multiplex PCR, yet TCRdb's version contains in-frame clones alone and is incomplete. The sample has about 51,000 clones; approximately 86% are singletons. The sequenced sample consisted of peripheral blood. These receptors were taken from a man aged 60 to 69 with acute or convalescent COVID-19.

The V call is TRBV5-1, the J call TRBJ2-5; 12 nucleotides match TRBD1. This CDR3 region has 16 residues. The V segment lost 4 bases and the J segment 1 base; nucleotides outside the gene matches: 5. The germline CDR1 and CDR2 sequences are SGHRS and YFSETQ. The CDR3 DNA sequence: TGCGCCAGCAGCGCCCGGGACAGGGGGCTCCAAGAGACCCAGTACTTC. Protein sequence: CASSARDRGLQETQYF.

This clone has just a few counts. The chain has TRBV21-1 and TRBJ1-2. TRBV21-1 is a listed pseudogene. The CDR3 runs 14 residues. CDR3 DNA: TGTGCCAGCAGCAAAGATCGCGGTCACTATGGCTACACCTTC. It specifies CASSKDRGHYGYTF.

V gene TRBV5-5 combines with J gene TRBJ2-2, with TRBD1 matching 7 bases. The ends lost 4 bases at V and 0 bases at J; junction bases unmatched: 6. The germline V gene has CDR1 SGHKS and CDR2 YYEKEE (reference sequence). This CDR3 has 16 residues. CDR3 sequence (DNA): TGTGCCAGCAGCGTCACCGGGACAGCGAACACCGGGGAGCTGTTTTTT. Its translation is CASSVTGTANTGELFF.

The V and J genes are TRBV2 and TRBJ1-1; D is uncertain. The V end lost 8 bases, the J end lost 3 bases, and 7 bases lay between the germline ends. Germline CDR1 is SNHLY and CDR2 is FYNNEI. The CDR3 contains 11 residues. The CDR3 sequence: CASGLDTEAFF. CDR3 sequence (DNA): TGTGCCAGCGGGCTGGACACTGAAGCTTTCTTT.

This clone was detected once. This chain joins TRBV10-2 and TRBJ1-2; D is perhaps TRBD1 (6 bases). The CDR3 length is 14 residues. Germline V gene data show CDR1 as WSHSY and CDR2 as SAAADI. With 6 bases removed from V and 0 bases from J, the gap between germline ends came to 11 bases. The CDR3 reads CASSTQGPNYGYTF. The CDR3 DNA is TGCGCCAGCAGCACACAGGGACCTAACTATGGCTACACCTTC.

The chain combines TRBV4-2 with TRBJ2-4, with a weak D call TRBD2 (7 bases). Germline V lookup: CDR1 LGHNA, CDR2 YNFKEQ. The CDR3 has 17 residues. V lost 4 bases, J lost 5 bases, and 21 bases lay in between. CDR3 sequence: CASSLLLGGGIQNIQYF. DNA of the CDR3: TGTGCCAGCAGCCTTCTTCTGGGAGGGGGGATACAAAACATTCAGTACTTC.

The chain joins TRBV6-5 to TRBJ2-3; TRBD2 matches 7 bases. The CDR3 has 15 amino acids. The V gene's germline CDR1 is MNHEY and CDR2 SVGAGI. V was clipped by 5 bases and J by 1 base; unmatched bases: 6. The CDR3 nucleotides are TGTGCCAGCAGTCGGCTTCTAGCGGGCACAGATACGCAGTATTTT. This gives the protein CASSRLLAGTDTQYF.

The chain carries TRBV5-1 and TRBJ1-2; 9 bases are a match to TRBD1. From germline, CDR1 is SGHRS and CDR2 YFSETQ. The CDR3 runs 15 residues. V shed 0 bases, J shed 2 bases, and the junction held 2 bases outside the gene matches. CDR3 protein: CASSLGGTGNYGYTF. DNA of the CDR3: TGCGCCAGCAGCTTGGGAGGGACAGGGAACTATGGCTACACCTTC.

The chain carries TRBV5-1 and TRBJ2-5; 8 bases are shared with TRBD2. The germline V gene encodes CDR1 SGHRS and CDR2 YFSETQ. CDR3 length: 13 residues. V shed 4 bases, J shed 3 bases, and the junction held 2 bases outside the gene matches. The CDR3: CASSRGLEETQYF. CDR3 nucleotide sequence: TGCGCCAGCAGCCGGGGACTAGAAGAGACCCAGTACTTC.

The rearrangement links TRBV15 to TRBJ2-5; D is unresolved. CDR1 and CDR2 from the germline V gene are LNHNV and YYDKDF (reference sequence). Trimming took 0 bases from V and 5 from J, leaving 13 bases between them. CDR3 length: 15 residues. CDR3 residues: CATSRDGIVAETQYF. CDR3 coding DNA: TGTGCCACCAGCAGAGATGGTATAGTCGCGGAGACCCAGTACTTC. The full variable domain, its missing parts supplied by reference TRBV15 and TRBJ2-5, is DAMVIQNPRYQVTQFGKPVTLSCSQTLNHNVMYWYQQKSSQAPKLLFHYYDKDFNNEADTPDNFQSRRPNTSFCFLDIRSPGLGDTAMYLCATSRDGIVAETQYFGPGTRLLVL.

The chain links TRBV7-6 to TRBJ2-7; 14 positions match TRBD2. Germline V gene data show CDR1 as SGHVS and CDR2 as FNYEAQ. This CDR3 is 16 amino acids long. The junction had 3 bases not matched to a gene; V was cut back by 5 bases and J by 0 bases. CDR3 in DNA: TGTGCCAGCAGCAGACTAGCGGGGGGGCTCTCCTACGAGCAGTACTTC. Translating it yields CASSRLAGGLSYEQYF.

V is TRBV29-1 and J is TRBJ1-1; D remains unclear. CDR3 length: 14 amino acids. The germline V gene has CDR1 SQVTM and CDR2 ANQGSEA. V lost 7 bases to trimming and J lost 2 bases, with 17 bases between them. DNA of the CDR3: TGCAGCGCATATATCCGACACGGTAACACTGAAGCTTTCTTT. Encoded protein: CSAYIRHGNTEAFF.

V usage is TRBV6-6 and J usage is TRBJ2-7; TRBD2 matches at 7 bases. CDR1 and CDR2 (germline): MNHNY, SVGAGI (reference sequence). After removal of 6 bases from V and 12 bases from J, the junction contained 11 bases not matched to a gene. The CDR3 is 12 residues long. The CDR3 coding sequence is TGTGCCAGCAGCACACCGGGGGGAAGGGTGTACTTC. Protein sequence: CASSTPGGRVYF.

The chain is built from TRBV5-1 and TRBJ1-5; 9 nucleotides line up with TRBD1. Germline CDR1 and CDR2: SGHRS and YFSETQ. This CDR3 is 16 amino acids long. Trimming cost V 0 bases and J 2 bases; bases outside gene matches: 3. CDR3 nucleotide sequence: TGCGCCAGCAGCTTGGGTACAGGGGGCCGCAATCAGCCCCAGCATTTT. It is translated as CASSLGTGGRNQPQHF.

This chain connects TRBV6-1 to TRBJ2-3; D might be TRBD2 (6 bases). Trimming cost V 2 bases and J 6 bases, with 21 bases left between them. The CDR3 is 17 residues long. The germline V gene has CDR1 MNHNS and CDR2 SASEGT. The CDR3 nucleotides are TGTGCCAGCAGTGAACCCGCGGGATTTAATATGTTGGATACGCAGTATTTT. It translates to CASSEPAGFNMLDTQYF.

The genes are TRBV10-2 and TRBJ2-7, with 7 bases that match TRBD1. The CDR3 is 15 amino acids. Germline lookup yields CDR1 WSHSY and CDR2 SAAADI. V was clipped by 0 bases and J by 3 bases; unmatched bases: 5. DNA of the CDR3: TGCGCCAGCAGTGAGTCTTCGACAGGGATCTACGAGCAGTACTTC. Protein product: CASSESSTGIYEQYF.

The gene calls are TRBV5-1 and TRBJ1-6, with 10 bases that match TRBD1. V shed 4 bases and J 7 bases; nucleotides not matched to a gene: 2. Germline lookup yields CDR1 SGHRS and CDR2 YFSETQ. This CDR3 is 14 amino acids long. The CDR3 is CASSEDRGNSPLHF. CDR3 bases: TGCGCCAGCAGCGAGGACAGGGGGAATTCACCCCTCCACTTT.

The rearrangement uses TRBV19 and TRBJ1-1; D gene ambiguous. V gave up 5 bases and J gave up 5 bases, with 12 bases separating them. The CDR3 is 13 amino acids. Germline V gives CDR1 LNHDA, CDR2 SQIVND (reference sequence). The CDR3 loop is CASSPVQTTEAFF. The CDR3 DNA reads TGTGCCAGTAGTCCCGTACAAACAACTGAAGCTTTCTTT.

The rearrangement joins TRBV9 to TRBJ2-2; no reliable D call. CDR1 and CDR2 (germline): SGDLS, YYNGEE. V was clipped by 4 bases and J by 4 bases, with 17 bases between them. This CDR3 region has 16 residues. The chain's CDR3 is CASSPLRMGPTGELFF. CDR3 DNA: TGTGCCAGCAGCCCCCTACGGATGGGCCCCACCGGGGAGCTGTTTTTT.

This chain's CDR3 is CASSLGGGGTTSYEQYF. The CDR3 nucleotides are TGTGCCAGCAGCTTAGGCGGGGGGGGGACAACATCCTACGAGCAGTACTTC. The rearrangement uses TRBV11-2 and TRBJ2-7, with 9 bases lining up with TRBD2. V lost 1 base, J lost 1 base, and 8 bases stayed unmatched. CDR3 size: 17 residues. CDR1 is SGHAT and CDR2 is FQNNGV in the germline V gene.

The V gene is TRBV19, the J gene TRBJ2-7; D perhaps matches TRBD2 (7 bases). The CDR3 extends over 14 amino acids. V shed 4 bases and J shed 5 bases, with 15 bases lying between them. Germline CDR1 is LNHDA and CDR2 is SQIVND (reference sequence). In nucleotides, the CDR3 is TGTGCCAGTAGTAACCGCGGGGGCAGCGACGAGCAGTACTTC. Translating it yields CASSNRGGSDEQYF.

The chain joins TRBV29-1 to TRBJ2-2; D gene uncertain. V lost 7 bases and J 2 bases, leaving 11 bases between the germline ends. From germline, CDR1 is SQVTM and CDR2 ANQGSEA. This CDR3 has 13 residues. This CDR3 reads CSGSGLNTGELFF. The CDR3, as DNA: TGCAGCGGATCCGGGTTAAACACCGGGGAGCTGTTTTTT.

This sequence joins TRBV18 and TRBJ2-7, with D possibly being TRBD1 (5 bases). CDR3 length equals 15 residues. Germline loops: CDR1 KGHSH, CDR2 LQKENI. The ends were cut back, 6 bases at V and 7 bases at J, with 22 bases in the middle. DNA of the CDR3: TGTGCCAGCTCTGGTGTAGAGGCAGGCCCAGGGGAGCAGTACTTC. Protein sequence: CASSGVEAGPGEQYF. Looking up the rest from reference TRBV18 and TRBJ2-7 gives the full variable domain: NAGVMQNPRHLVRRRGQEARLRCSPMKGHSHVYWYRQLPEEGLKFMVYLQKENIIDESGMPKERFSAEFPKEGPSILRIQQVVRGDSAAYFCASSGVEAGPGEQYFGPGTRLTVT.

The J gene is TRBJ1-2, the V gene TRBV2; 8 positions agree with TRBD1. Germline CDR1 SNHLY, CDR2 FYNNEI. The CDR3 consists of 14 residues. The junction had 12 bases not matched to a gene; V was cut back by 7 bases and J by 8 bases. The CDR3 protein is CASISGQGADGYTF. CDR3 nucleotide sequence: TGTGCCAGCATTTCCGGCCAGGGGGCTGACGGCTACACCTTC.

This clone was recorded only once. The gene calls are TRBV7-8 and TRBJ2-5; D is uncertain. From germline, CDR1 is SGHVS and CDR2 FQNEAQ. V was cut by 5 bases and J by 10 bases, with 17 bases left in between. This CDR3 spans 13 amino acids. CDR3 amino acids: CASSLGSPPIQYF. CDR3 bases: TGTGCCAGCAGCCTCGGTAGCCCCCCCATCCAGTACTTC.

The table lists this clone with a few counts. This chain joins TRBV7-8 and TRBJ2-7, with 10 bases that match TRBD2. The CDR3 totals 15 residues. Trimming removed 1 base from V and 4 bases from J; junction bases left unmatched: 4. CDR1 is SGHVS, CDR2 FQNEAQ, per germline. CDR3 in amino acids: CASSLESSGGYEQYF. The DNA of the CDR3 is TGTGCCAGCAGCTTAGAGAGTAGCGGGGGGTACGAGCAGTACTTC.